The 18 T cell receptor beta chains reported below all come from one sample, sequenced in a study of blood T cells in healthy people across ages. PCR was performed a second time for about 6 to 11 cycles using a sample-barcoded 5' primer and a J-beta primer mix. MiXCR, applied by TCRdb to the 5' RACE reads, yields one record per CDR3 protein. This table has some 320,000 distinct CDR3 sequences, roughly a quarter appearing once. The sequenced sample was blood. Every receptor here comes from a woman aged 70 to 79 in good health.

J is TRBJ1-2 and V is TRBV7-2, with D perhaps matching TRBD1 (6 bases). The CDR3 contains 16 residues. Germline V lookup: CDR1 SGHTA, CDR2 FQGNSA. Trimming cost V 5 bases and J 5 bases, with 21 bases left between them. The CDR3 loop is CASSLGGPTMRYGYTF. The DNA of the CDR3 is TGTGCCAGCAGCCTGGGGGGGCCGACGATGCGGTATGGCTACACCTTC.

This clonotype has more than one count but fewer than ten. This may be a read error, as it is one base from a much larger clone. The rearrangement uses TRBV20-1 and TRBJ1-2; D is uncertain. CDR3 length equals 12 residues. The V end was cut by 8 bases, the J end by 3 bases, with 13 bases between. Germline V gene data show CDR1 as DFQATT and CDR2 as SNEGSKA (reference sequence). The CDR3 spells CSTRQSDYGYTF. The CDR3 DNA follows: TGCAGTACCCGACAAAGTGACTATGGCTACACCTTC.

The CDR3 spells CASSFRYETQYF. CDR3 nucleotides: TGTGCCAGCAGCTTCCGGTACGAGACCCAGTACTTC. The rearrangement uses TRBV7-9 and TRBJ2-5, with D uncertain. The length of the CDR3 is 12 residues. Germline-derived CDR1 and CDR2 are SEHNR and FQNEAQ (reference sequence). The germline V and J ends were trimmed by 3 bases and 5 bases, with 7 bases remaining between them. The variable domain in full, completed from reference TRBV7-9 and TRBJ2-5, reads DTGVSQNPRHKITKRGQNVTFRCDPISEHNRLYWYRQTLGQGPEFLTYFQNEAQLEKSRLLSDRFSAERPKGSFSTLEIQRTEQGDSAMYLCASSFRYETQYFGPGTRLLVL.

This clonotype appeared a few times. The chain links TRBV7-2 to TRBJ2-3; the match to TRBD2 covers 11 bases. CDR3 length equals 16 residues. J was trimmed by 3 bases and V by 3 bases; bases with no gene match: 5. The germline gives CDR1 SGHTA, CDR2 FQGNSA. The CDR3 sequence is CASSFTSGRNTDTQYF. The CDR3 DNA reads as TGTGCCAGCAGCTTTACTAGCGGGAGAAATACAGATACGCAGTATTTT.

V and J are TRBV5-1 and TRBJ1-5, with 8 bases fitting TRBD1. The CDR3 is 15 amino acids. Looked up from germline, CDR1 is SGHRS and CDR2 is YFSETQ. V gave up 1 base and J gave up 1 base; unmatched junction bases: 1. As DNA, the CDR3 is TGCGCCAGCAGCTTGCAGGGGGCGAGCAATCAGCCCCAGCATTTT. Protein product: CASSLQGASNQPQHF.

This clonotype was counted between two and nine times. This rearrangement joins TRBV27 to TRBJ2-5, with TRBD2 matching 8 bases. The germline V gene has CDR1 MNHEY and CDR2 SMNVEV (reference sequence). The CDR3 spans 15 residues. V lost 5 bases, J lost 2 bases, and 7 bases stayed unmatched. The CDR3 nucleotides read TGTGCCAGCAGTCTGTGGTTAGCGGGACAAGAGACCCAGTACTTC. Residues: CASSLWLAGQETQYF.

This clonotype was detected many times. This chain joins TRBV28 and TRBJ2-7, with D perhaps TRBD1 or TRBD2 (6 bases each). V gave up 6 bases and J gave up 4 bases, with 22 bases separating them. Germline assignment: CDR1 MDHEN and CDR2 SYDVKM. This CDR3 comprises 16 residues. This CDR3 reads CASSPVGGSTGYEQYF. The CDR3 bases are TGTGCCAGCAGCCCGGTGGGGGGCTCAACTGGGTACGAGCAGTACTTC.

This clonotype was found a few times. This chain links TRBV5-4 with TRBJ2-7, with D hard to call. Between the trimmed V and J ends, which lost 4 bases and 0 bases, there was a span of 11 bases. This CDR3 has 14 amino acids. Germline-derived CDR1 and CDR2 are SGHNT and YYREEE (reference sequence). The CDR3 reads CASSRVPDSYEQYF. CDR3 DNA: TGTGCCAGCAGCCGGGTACCGGACTCCTACGAGCAGTACTTC.

This clonotype has just a few counts. V and J are TRBV3-1 and TRBJ2-7, with D possibly being TRBD1 (6 bases). The V end was cut by 4 bases, the J end by 2 bases, with 15 bases between. This CDR3 spans 15 amino acids. Germline-derived CDR1 and CDR2 are LGHDT and YNNKEL (reference sequence). The CDR3 DNA reads as TGTGCCAGCAGCCCCTACCGGACAGAAACCTACGAGCAGTACTTC. Translating gives CASSPYRTETYEQYF.

This clonotype was seen only a few times. The V gene is TRBV28, the J gene TRBJ2-6, with D unresolved. Trimming took 2 bases from V and 0 from J, leaving 8 bases between them. CDR1 is MDHEN, CDR2 SYDVKM, per germline. CDR3 length equals 16 residues. This chain's CDR3 is CASSLERISGANVLTF. The DNA of the CDR3 is TGTGCCAGCAGTTTAGAGAGAATCTCTGGGGCCAACGTCCTGACTTTC.

The sample holds many counts of this clonotype. CDR3 bases: TGTGCCAGCAGCACCGGACAGGGGGGCTACGAGCAGTACTTC. It specifies CASSTGQGGYEQYF. This rearrangement joins TRBV11-2 to TRBJ2-7; TRBD1 agrees at 10 bases. The CDR3 totals 14 residues. J was trimmed by 3 bases and V by 5 bases; bases with no gene match: 4. CDR1 SGHAT and CDR2 FQNNGV come from the germline V gene. Combining the CDR3 with reference TRBV11-2 and TRBJ2-7 gives the whole variable domain EAGVAQSPRYKIIEKRQSVAFWCNPISGHATLYWYQQILGQGPKLLIQFQNNGVVDDSQLPKDRFSAERLKGVDSTLKIQPAKLEDSAVYLCASSTGQGGYEQYFGPGTRLTVT.

This clonotype was counted only a few times. The chain carries TRBV7-3 and TRBJ2-1, with D possibly matching TRBD2 (6 bases). Germline loops: CDR1 SGHTA, CDR2 FQGTGA. This CDR3 is 15 amino acids long. The germline V and J ends were trimmed by 4 bases and 5 bases, with 15 bases remaining between them. The DNA for the CDR3 is TGTGCCAGCAGCTCGGACACGGGGGTCAACAATGAGCAGTTCTTC. It encodes CASSSDTGVNNEQFF.

This clonotype has only a few counts. The chain recombines TRBV29-1 with TRBJ2-5; 9 bases agree with TRBD1. The CDR3 extends over 15 amino acids. Germline values: CDR1 SQVTM, CDR2 ANQGSEA. Trimming cost V 4 bases and J 2 bases; bases outside gene matches: 8. The CDR3 DNA reads TGCAGCGTTGGGACTGGACAGGGGAAACAAGAGACCCAGTACTTC. Amino acid sequence: CSVGTGQGKQETQYF. The full variable domain, rest sourced from reference TRBV29-1 and TRBJ2-5, is SAVISQKPSRDICQRGTSLTIQCQVDSQVTMMFWYRQQPGQSLTLIATANQGSEATYESGFVIDKFPISRPNLTFSTLTVSNMSPEDSSIYLCSVGTGQGKQETQYFGPGTRLLVL.

V is TRBV5-1 and J is TRBJ2-3; TRBD2 aligns across 10 bases. The CDR3 totals 13 residues. Germline V gives CDR1 SGHRS, CDR2 YFSETQ. V was pared by 5 bases and J by 5 bases, with 2 bases of the junction left unmatched. The chain's CDR3 is CASSLAGEDTQYF. DNA for the CDR3: TGCGCCAGCAGTCTAGCGGGGGAAGATACGCAGTATTTT.

V is TRBV12-3 or TRBV12-4 and J is TRBJ2-1, with a tentative D call TRBD1 (5 bases). The DNA end favors TRBJ2-7, so the J call may be wrong. The CDR3 sequence is 14 residues long. The CDR3 loop is CASRSTGDTYEQYF. The CDR3 nucleotides read TGTGCCAGCAGATCAACAGGCGATACCTACGAGCAGTACTTC.

The CDR3 here is CASSHPVGNEQYF. DNA for the CDR3: TGTGCCAGCAGCCACCCGGTGGGGAACGAGCAGTACTTC. The genes are TRBV7-9 and TRBJ2-7, with D unclear. Trimming took 5 bases from V and 5 from J, leaving 13 bases between them. The V gene's germline CDR1 is SEHNR and CDR2 FQNEAQ (reference sequence). There are 13 residues in the CDR3.

J is TRBJ2-1 and V is TRBV28; possible D gene TRBD1, 5 bases. The CDR3 is made up of 13 amino acids. V dropped 2 bases and J dropped 9 bases, with 11 bases sitting between them. Germline V gene lookup returns CDR1 MDHEN and CDR2 SYDVKM. The CDR3 spells CASSLPGKGEQFF. CDR3 DNA: TGTGCCAGCAGTTTACCAGGGAAGGGTGAGCAGTTCTTC.

V gene TRBV7-6 combines with J gene TRBJ1-4, with no clear D. The CDR3 has 15 residues. Germline values: CDR1 SGHVS, CDR2 FNYEAQ. The V end was cut by 0 bases, the J end by 9 bases, with 14 bases between. The CDR3 DNA is TGTGCCAGCAGCTTAGCGCCCGGTTCGGAGCAAAAACTGTTTTTT. This gives the protein CASSLAPGSEQKLFF.